The source of this T cell receptor beta chain is a study of blood T cell repertoires in COVID-19. This study enrolled people aged 18 to 89 from around 26 US geographic areas. Cohort assignment relied on participant-reported clinical history. Profiled with immunoSEQ multiplex PCR; TCRdb holds only in-frame clones, not every one. The table shows a few hundred thousand clones, with about nine tenths occurring only once. The sequenced sample was PBMCs or T cells enriched from blood (not recorded which). This receptor was identified in a young woman who had recovered from COVID-19.

CDR3 coding DNA: TGTGCCAGCAGTTACGTTGACAGGGGCTATGGCTACACCTTC. Its protein product is CASSYVDRGYGYTF. V is TRBV6-5 and J is TRBJ1-2, with 8 nucleotides matching TRBD1. The V and J ends lost 2 bases and 4 bases, in that order; junction bases with no gene match: 3. There are 14 residues in the CDR3. Germline lookup yields CDR1 MNHEY and CDR2 SVGAGI.